Below, 5 T cell receptor beta chains from the same sample are listed, as sequenced in a study of T cell clonality in common variable immunodeficiency. Here immunoSEQ multiplex PCR was the method, and the copy in TCRdb shows in-frame clones only, minus some. This record lists fewer than 50,000 clones, none seen once only, and the top ten clones contain about 0.68%. The source material was peripheral blood mononuclear cells. These receptors all come from a person aged 18 to 70 in good health.

This clone was observed many times. The CDR3 extends 3 residues past the end of the read, so its final part is completed from the germline J gene. The chain has TRBV7-6 and TRBJ1-1, with unresolved D. There are 13 residues in the CDR3. V was cut by 1 base and J by 3 bases, with 6 bases left in between. Germline CDR1 reads SGHVS; CDR2 reads FNYEAQ. The CDR3 sequence is CASSLVSDTEAFF. CDR3 bases read: TGTGCCAGCAGCTTAGTTTCCGACACTGAA.

This clone showed up many times. The junction does not match germline at one end; this may be a read error. The read halts 3 residues ahead of the CDR3 end, with the missing end drawn from the germline J gene. This sequence joins TRBV29-1 and TRBJ2-3, with TRBD1 matching 8 bases. Per germline, CDR1 SQVTM and CDR2 ANQGSEA. CDR3 length: 16 amino acids. The part of the CDR3 DNA that was read is TGCAGCGTTGAAGTCAACATAGGGACAGGTACAGGTACG. Residues: CSVEVNIGTGTGT. The whole CDR3 reads CSVEVNIGTGTGTQYF.

This clone was observed many times. The read gets to within 3 residues of the CDR3 end, and the germline J gene fills in the rest. The V call is TRBV18, the J call TRBJ2-1; the match to TRBD2 covers 11 bases. CDR1 and CDR2 from the germline V gene are KGHSH and LQKENI. Unmatched junction bases numbered 5, after V lost 3 bases and J lost 4 bases. The CDR3 consists of 16 residues. CDR3 in amino acids: CASSPTLAGGYNEQFF. The DNA read from the CDR3 is TGTGCCAGCTCACCGACGCTAGCGGGGGGTTACAATGAG.

The table lists this clone with many counts. The read ends 3 residues shy of where the CDR3 ends; the end is completed using the germline J gene. The chain uses TRBV11-3 and TRBJ1-2; D is ambiguous. V was pared by 2 bases and J by 4 bases, with 11 bases between. This CDR3 spans 14 amino acids. Germline CDR1 and CDR2: SGHNT and YENEEA. This CDR3 is CASSLTDSAYGYTF. The part of the CDR3 DNA that was read is TGTGCCAGCAGCTTAACTGACTCTGCCTATGGC. The full variable domain, its missing parts supplied by reference TRBV11-3 and TRBJ1-2, is EAGVVQSPRYKIIEKKQPVAFWCNPISGHNTLYWYLQNLGQGPELLIRYENEEAVDDSQLPKDRFSAERLKGVDSTLKIQPAELGDSAVYLCASSLTDSAYGYTFGSGTRLTVV.

This clone was detected ten times or more. The sequence runs out 3 residues before the end of the CDR3; the remainder is reconstructed from the germline J gene. V gene TRBV2 combines with J gene TRBJ2-7; D remains unclear. The germline V and J ends were trimmed by 7 bases and 3 bases, with 16 bases remaining between them. The CDR3 has 14 amino acids. The germline gives CDR1 SNHLY, CDR2 FYNNEI. The CDR3 DNA, read in part, is TGTGCCAGCAAAACCGAGGCAGTTCACTACGAG. It specifies CASKTEAVHYE. The CDR3 in its entirety is CASKTEAVHYEQYF.